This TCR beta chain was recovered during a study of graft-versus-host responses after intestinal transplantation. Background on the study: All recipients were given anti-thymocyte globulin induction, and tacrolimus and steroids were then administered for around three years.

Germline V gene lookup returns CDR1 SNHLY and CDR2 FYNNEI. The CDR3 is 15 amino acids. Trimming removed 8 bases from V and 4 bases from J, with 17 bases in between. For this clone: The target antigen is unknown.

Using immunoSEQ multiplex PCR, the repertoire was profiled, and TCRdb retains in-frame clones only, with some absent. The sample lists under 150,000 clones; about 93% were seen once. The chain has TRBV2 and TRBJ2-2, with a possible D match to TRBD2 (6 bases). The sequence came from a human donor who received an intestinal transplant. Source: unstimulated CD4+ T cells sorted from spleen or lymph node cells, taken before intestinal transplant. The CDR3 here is CASGGVGGITGELFF. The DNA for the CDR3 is TGTGCCAGCGGAGGGGTGGGGGGTATCACCGGGGAGCTGTTTTTT.